This is a list of T cell receptor beta chains from one sample in a study of cytomegalovirus exposure and HLA in healthy donors. Only in-frame clones appear in the TCRdb table, and some are missing; sequencing was by immunoSEQ multiplex PCR. The sample consists of around 140,000 clones, roughly four fifths of them appearing once. The sample comprised PBMCs. These receptors all stem from a male donor in good health and CMV-seronegative. CDR3s include the opening cysteine and the closing phenylalanine or tryptophan. D genes are given only for firm matches. Size is stated for part of the rows, as once, few or many counts, or as a class when the clone is expanded.

d_call: NA
j_call: TRBJ2-7
clone_size: NA
v_call: TRBV7-8
cdr3_aa: CASSSHPRSGTGSYEQYF
cdr3_nt: TGTGCCAGCAGCTCTCACCCCCGCTCGGGAACGGGCTCCTACGAGCAGTACTTC

d_call: NA
j_call: TRBJ2-2
clone_size: NA
v_call: TRBV2
cdr3_aa: CASSEARGGELFF
cdr3_nt: TGTGCCAGCAGTGAAGCCCGGGGCGGGGAGCTGTTTTTT

d_call: TRBD1
j_call: TRBJ1-5
clone_size: NA
v_call: TRBV2
cdr3_aa: CASSEQGAGQPQHF
cdr3_nt: TGTGCCAGCAGTGAGCAGGGGGCGGGTCAGCCCCAGCATTTT

d_call: TRBD1
j_call: TRBJ2-7
clone_size: NA
v_call: TRBV5-8
cdr3_aa: CASSLRQGAFYEQYF
cdr3_nt: TGTGCCAGCAGCCTCCGACAGGGAGCCTTCTACGAGCAGTACTTC

d_call: NA
j_call: TRBJ1-5
clone_size: once
v_call: TRBV2
cdr3_aa: CASSETLEGSQPQHF
cdr3_nt: TGTGCCAGCAGTGAAACTCTTGAGGGATCTCAGCCCCAGCATTTT

d_call: TRBD1
j_call: TRBJ2-7
clone_size: NA
v_call: TRBV9
cdr3_aa: CASSGDSYEQYF
cdr3_nt: TGTGCCAGCAGTGGGGACAGCTACGAGCAGTACTTC

d_call: NA
j_call: TRBJ2-1
clone_size: NA
v_call: TRBV5-1
cdr3_aa: CASSLVSNTGEQFF
cdr3_nt: TGCGCCAGCAGCTTGGTGAGCAACACAGGTGAGCAGTTCTTC

d_call: TRBD2
j_call: TRBJ2-1
clone_size: NA
v_call: TRBV10-3
cdr3_aa: CAISESAGASYNEQFF
cdr3_nt: TGTGCCATCAGTGAGTCGGCGGGAGCTAGCTACAATGAGCAGTTCTTC

d_call: NA
j_call: TRBJ1-4
clone_size: few
v_call: TRBV6-6
cdr3_aa: CASSPGGLPGNEKLFF
cdr3_nt: TGTGCCAGCAGTCCCGGCGGACTCCCCGGTAATGAAAAACTGTTTTTT

d_call: NA
j_call: TRBJ2-7
clone_size: few
v_call: TRBV12-2
cdr3_aa: CASRHPGLATYEQYF
cdr3_nt: TGTGCAAGTCGGCACCCCGGACTAGCCACCTACGAGCAGTACTTC

d_call: NA
j_call: TRBJ2-5
clone_size: few
v_call: TRBV7-8
cdr3_aa: CASSLGEETQYF
cdr3_nt: TGTGCCAGCAGCTTAGGAGAAGAGACCCAGTACTTC

d_call: NA
j_call: TRBJ2-1
clone_size: NA
v_call: TRBV5-1
cdr3_aa: CASSLTGSALNEQFF
cdr3_nt: TGCGCCAGCAGCTTAACCGGGTCTGCGTTGAATGAGCAGTTCTTC

d_call: NA
j_call: TRBJ1-1
clone_size: NA
v_call: TRBV10-3
cdr3_aa: CAISGASNTEAFF
cdr3_nt: TGTGCCATCAGTGGGGCCTCGAACACTGAAGCTTTCTTT

d_call: NA
j_call: TRBJ1-6
clone_size: NA
v_call: TRBV6-6
cdr3_aa: CASSYQAGHNSPLHF
cdr3_nt: TGTGCCAGCAGTTACCAGGCAGGGCATAATTCACCCCTCCACTTT

d_call: NA
j_call: TRBJ1-1
clone_size: NA
v_call: TRBV7-6
cdr3_aa: CASSLTELNTEAFF
cdr3_nt: TGTGCCAGCAGCTTGACAGAGCTGAACACTGAAGCTTTCTTT

d_call: NA
j_call: TRBJ2-2
clone_size: few
v_call: TRBV5-1
cdr3_aa: CASSFIALTKRTGELFF
cdr3_nt: TGCGCCAGCAGCTTTATTGCACTCACCAAGAGGACCGGGGAGCTGTTTTTT

d_call: NA
j_call: TRBJ1-1
clone_size: NA
v_call: TRBV28
cdr3_aa: CATGEVNTEAFF
cdr3_nt: TGTGCCACGGGAGAGGTGAACACTGAAGCTTTCTTT

d_call: TRBD2
j_call: TRBJ2-7
clone_size: NA
v_call: TRBV5-5
cdr3_aa: CASSLSTGTSGTGYF
cdr3_nt: TGTGCCAGCAGCTTATCTACAGGCACTAGCGGGACAGGGTACTTC

d_call: TRBD1
j_call: TRBJ1-2
clone_size: NA
v_call: TRBV7-3
cdr3_aa: CASSRTGGSGYTF
cdr3_nt: TGTGCCAGCAGCAGGACAGGGGGCTCTGGCTACACCTTC

d_call: NA
j_call: TRBJ2-7
clone_size: NA
v_call: TRBV7-2
cdr3_aa: CASSPGQSYEQYF
cdr3_nt: TGTGCCAGCAGCCCCGGACAGAGCTACGAGCAGTACTTC

d_call: NA
j_call: TRBJ1-6
clone_size: NA
v_call: TRBV6-5
cdr3_aa: CASSYSRGRISSPLHF
cdr3_nt: TGTGCCAGCAGTTACTCAAGGGGTAGGATTAGTTCACCCCTCCACTTT

d_call: TRBD2
j_call: TRBJ2-5
clone_size: NA
v_call: TRBV5-4
cdr3_aa: CASSLRTSGGGGTQYF
cdr3_nt: TGTGCCAGCAGCCTCAGGACTAGCGGGGGCGGAGGGACCCAGTACTTC

d_call: NA
j_call: TRBJ1-4
clone_size: NA
v_call: TRBV28
cdr3_aa: CASSLGARANEKLFF
cdr3_nt: TGTGCCAGCAGTTTGGGGGCGCGGGCTAATGAAAAACTGTTTTTT

d_call: TRBD1
j_call: TRBJ1-2
clone_size: NA
v_call: TRBV28
cdr3_aa: CASSLDESTGQGSYGYTF
cdr3_nt: TGTGCCAGCAGTTTGGACGAATCGACGGGACAGGGAAGCTATGGCTACACCTTC

d_call: TRBD1
j_call: TRBJ2-1
clone_size: few
v_call: TRBV5-6
cdr3_aa: CASSPDRGFASEQFF
cdr3_nt: TGTGCCAGCAGCCCGGACAGGGGATTCGCAAGCGAGCAGTTCTTC

d_call: NA
j_call: TRBJ1-2
clone_size: NA
v_call: TRBV6-5
cdr3_aa: CASRVQGNSNYGYTF
cdr3_nt: TGTGCCAGCAGGGTACAGGGAAATTCTAACTATGGCTACACCTTC

d_call: TRBD2
j_call: TRBJ2-7
clone_size: NA
v_call: TRBV5-5
cdr3_aa: CASSTLMAGGYEQYF
cdr3_nt: TGTGCCAGCAGCACCCTTATGGCGGGGGGATACGAGCAGTACTTC